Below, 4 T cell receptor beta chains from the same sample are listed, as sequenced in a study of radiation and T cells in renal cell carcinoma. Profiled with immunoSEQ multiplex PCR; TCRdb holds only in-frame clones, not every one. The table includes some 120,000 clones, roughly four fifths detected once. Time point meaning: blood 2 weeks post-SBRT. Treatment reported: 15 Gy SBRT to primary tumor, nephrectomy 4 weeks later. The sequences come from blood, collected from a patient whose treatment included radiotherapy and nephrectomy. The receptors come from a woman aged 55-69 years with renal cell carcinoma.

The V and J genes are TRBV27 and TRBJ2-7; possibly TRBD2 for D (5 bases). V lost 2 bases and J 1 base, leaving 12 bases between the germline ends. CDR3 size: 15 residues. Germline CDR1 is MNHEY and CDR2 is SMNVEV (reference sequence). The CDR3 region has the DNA TGTGCCAGCAGTTTAAATGGACGGGGATCCTACGAGCAGTACTTC. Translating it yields CASSLNGRGSYEQYF.

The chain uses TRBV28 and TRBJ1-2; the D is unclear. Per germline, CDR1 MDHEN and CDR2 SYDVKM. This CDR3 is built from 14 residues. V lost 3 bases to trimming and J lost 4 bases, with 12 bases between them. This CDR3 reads CASSLAQPLYGYTF. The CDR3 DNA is TGTGCCAGCAGTTTGGCCCAACCCCTCTATGGCTACACCTTC.

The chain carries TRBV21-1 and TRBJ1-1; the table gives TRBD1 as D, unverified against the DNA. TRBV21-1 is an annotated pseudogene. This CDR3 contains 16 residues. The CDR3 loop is CASSKPGTGMNTEAFF. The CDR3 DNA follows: TGTGCCAGCAGCAAGCCCGGGACAGGGATGAACACTGAAGCTTTCTTT.

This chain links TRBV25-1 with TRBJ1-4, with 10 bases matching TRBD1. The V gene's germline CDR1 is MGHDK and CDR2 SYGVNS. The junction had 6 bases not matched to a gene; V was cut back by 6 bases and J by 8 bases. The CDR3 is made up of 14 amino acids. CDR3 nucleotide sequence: TGTGCCAGCAGGGGGGACAGGGGAAACGAAAAACTGTTTTTT. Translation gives CASRGDRGNEKLFF.